What follows are 14 T cell receptor beta chains derived from one specimen sequenced in a study of cytomegalovirus exposure and HLA in healthy donors. The primer mix had 60 Vbeta and 13 Jbeta primers. Assay: immunoSEQ multiplex PCR; the TCRdb copy retains only in-frame clones and omits some. The sample holds about 67,000 clones. Sequencing was done on a sample of PBMCs. The receptor set was obtained from a woman in her twenties or thirties in good health and CMV-seronegative.

The chain couples TRBV5-4 to TRBJ2-5, with a weak D call TRBD2 (5 bases). This CDR3 contains 13 residues. V lost 6 bases, J lost 3 bases, and 12 bases lay in between. The V gene's germline CDR1 is SGHNT and CDR2 YYREEE (reference sequence). The CDR3 here is CASTDRGKETQYF. The CDR3 region has the DNA TGTGCCAGCACCGATAGAGGGAAAGAGACCCAGTACTTC.

This chain links TRBV6-4 with TRBJ2-1; 14 positions match TRBD2. This CDR3 has 15 amino acids. V trimming: 6 bases; J trimming: 8 bases; junction bases outside the gene matches: 6. Germline V gives CDR1 MRHNA, CDR2 SNTAGT. The CDR3 DNA is TGTGCCAGCAGCCGACTAGCGGGAGGGGACGATGAGCAGTTCTTC. Encoded protein: CASSRLAGGDDEQFF.

The chain joins TRBV2 to TRBJ2-1; D possibly corresponds to TRBD2 (6 bases). V was trimmed by 10 bases and J by 3 bases, leaving 16 bases between them. This CDR3 comprises 14 residues. The V gene's germline CDR1 is SNHLY and CDR2 FYNNEI. In DNA form, the CDR3 reads TGTGCCATCCGATCGGCTAGCGACTACAATGAGCAGTTCTTC. Its protein product is CAIRSASDYNEQFF.

The chain is built from TRBV28 and TRBJ2-2; the match to TRBD2 covers 15 bases. The J segment lost 2 bases and the V segment lost 6 bases, leaving 7 bases of the junction unmatched. The CDR3 is 18 residues long. Germline CDR1 is MDHEN and CDR2 is SYDVKM. The CDR3 here is CASSRTSGGDANTGELFF. The CDR3 coding sequence is TGTGCCAGCAGCCGGACTAGCGGGGGGGACGCCAACACCGGGGAGCTGTTTTTT.

This chain links TRBV29-1 with TRBJ2-5, with TRBD1 matching over 8 bases. CDR1 is SQVTM and CDR2 is ANQGSEA in the germline V gene. V gave up 6 bases and J gave up 2 bases; unmatched junction bases: 2. The CDR3 extends over 12 amino acids. CDR3: CSVTGDQETQYF. As DNA, the CDR3 is TGCAGCGTGACAGGGGATCAAGAGACCCAGTACTTC.

This rearrangement joins TRBV9 to TRBJ2-7; a possible D gene is TRBD2 (6 bases). Germline assignment: CDR1 SGDLS and CDR2 YYNGEE. The CDR3 sequence is 14 residues long. Trimming took off 4 bases at V and 0 bases at J, with 11 bases between the two ends. CDR3 protein: CASSPRDFSYEQYF. The CDR3 region has the DNA TGTGCCAGCAGCCCGAGGGACTTCTCCTACGAGCAGTACTTC.

The CDR3 DNA reads as TGCGCCAGCAGCCAAGACGGAGCGGGGGGATACTACGAGCAGTACTTC. This encodes CASSQDGAGGYYEQYF. The chain joins TRBV4-3 to TRBJ2-7; TRBD2 agrees at 9 bases. This CDR3 is 16 amino acids long. CDR1 is LGHNA and CDR2 is YSLEER in the germline V gene. The V gene end was trimmed by 0 bases and the J gene end by 3 bases; junction bases not matched to a gene: 6.

DNA of the CDR3: TGTGCCAGCAGTGATTCGGTGATCGGCAATCAGCCCCAGCATTTT. As protein: CASSDSVIGNQPQHF. The chain couples TRBV2 to TRBJ1-5; D is ambiguous. The V end was cut by 3 bases, the J end by 2 bases, with 11 bases between. Looked up from germline, CDR1 is SNHLY and CDR2 is FYNNEI. CDR3 length equals 15 residues.

CDR3 protein: CASSRPGQPNTEAFF. In nucleotides, the CDR3 is TGTGCCAGCAGCAGACCGGGACAGCCTAACACTGAAGCTTTCTTT. The chain recombines TRBV6-5 with TRBJ1-1; 7 bases map to TRBD1. The CDR3 has 15 residues. Losses at the gene ends were 6 bases for V and 2 bases for J; bases not matched to a gene: 9. Germline loops: CDR1 MNHEY, CDR2 SVGAGI.

The chain recombines TRBV6-5 with TRBJ2-5, with TRBD1 matching 9 bases. J lost 13 bases, V lost 2 bases, and 17 bases had no gene match. In germline, CDR1 is MNHEY, CDR2 SVGAGI. The CDR3 runs 16 residues. The CDR3 DNA reads TGTGCCAGCAGTTACCGGGGACAGGGAGACGCCTGGAGAACGTACTTC. Translation gives CASSYRGQGDAWRTYF.

V usage is TRBV27 and J usage is TRBJ2-1, with TRBD2 identical over 7 bases. This CDR3 is 15 amino acids long. Trimming cost V 4 bases and J 7 bases; bases outside gene matches: 10. CDR1 is MNHEY and CDR2 is SMNVEV in the germline V gene (reference sequence). CDR3 in amino acids: CASSSRGRAGNEQFF. The CDR3 bases are TGTGCCAGCAGTTCCCGGGGGAGGGCCGGAAATGAGCAGTTCTTC.

The chain joins TRBV4-2 to TRBJ1-1, with a weak D call TRBD1 (6 bases). The V gene lost 0 bases and the J gene lost 1 base, with 15 bases spanning the gap. The CDR3 is made up of 17 amino acids. CDR1 LGHNA and CDR2 YNFKEQ come from the germline V gene. CDR3 in DNA: TGTGCCAGCAGCCAAGATCTTCGGCCAGGGGAGAACACTGAAGCTTTCTTT. This gives the protein CASSQDLRPGENTEAFF.

The chain has TRBV4-1 and TRBJ2-7; TRBD2 might be the D (6 bases). Per germline, CDR1 MGHRA and CDR2 YSYEKL. Trimming removed 0 bases at V and 6 bases at J, with 12 bases between. The length of the CDR3 is 14 residues. CDR3 sequence (DNA): TGCGCCAGCAGCCAAGAAAGGACTAACCGCGAGCAGTACTTC. Residues: CASSQERTNREQYF.

The chain couples TRBV6-5 to TRBJ2-2; 9 nucleotides match TRBD1. Unmatched junction bases numbered 11, after V lost 10 bases and J lost 5 bases. CDR3 size: 15 residues. Germline V CDR1 and CDR2: MNHEY, SVGAGI. The CDR3 nucleotides read TGTGCCACACGAAGCGGGACAGGGCGGACCGGGGAGCTGTTTTTT. It encodes CATRSGTGRTGELFF.